This entry is about one T cell receptor beta chain. Its antigen is not yet known. Within one base of it there is no much larger clone, and no base qualities were kept. For the CD8 naive samples, CD45RO-negative cells were positively selected for CCR7, yielding a CD45RA+CCR7+ population from which TemRA cells were excluded. Donors were healthy HIV-negative adults with no recently reported acute infections or vaccinations. Only Caucasian adults living in Nashville, Tennessee, USA were represented among the donors. Blood was obtained by leukapheresis, after which PBMCs were separated by Ficoll-Histopaque density gradient centrifugation and cryopreserved in liquid nitrogen vapor phase. Analytical flow cytometry was used to check the purity and quantity of each magnetically sorted T cell population. From each sorted fraction, genomic DNA was isolated and quantified by UV absorbance on a Nanodrop 2000c.

The data stem from a study of shared clonotypes between healthy human individuals (dated by TCRdb to 2018 to 2020). Some background on the complete study: The cohort comprised a couple of women and a few men aged 18 to 49 years. For each donor, CD4 naive and CD4 memory were each run on three plates, CD8 naive on two plates, and CD8 memory on one plate. The study deeply sequenced blood TCR repertoires of about five healthy adults to estimate repertoire size and the extent of clonotype sharing between individuals. Different laboratories and diverse techniques were used to prepare libraries and sequence TCR repertoires, to increase sequencing depth and limit assay-specific biases. Each donor's leukapheresis produced roughly between about 0.9 and 9.5 billion PBMCs.

What the study reported, not specific to this receptor: Based on pairwise subsampling, the degree of clonotype sharing among donors was expected to be affected by sequencing depth. When several donors were compared, the shared fraction of clonotypes was roughly 4.8% for naive CD4, about 4% for naive CD8, 2.3% for memory CD4, and around 0.4% for memory CD8. Clonotypes shared by all four sorted-subset donors showed higher generation probabilities than non-shared clonotypes. Incomplete sequencing was indicated by rarefaction of sorted-subset datasets, despite the large sequencing depth. Naive subsets generally had larger estimated clonotype richness than memory subsets did. Because the study included only a small number of donors, the genetic and exposure-history diversity represented was limited. Sampling was restricted to blood, and TCR repertoires in tissue are likely to differ from TCR repertoires in blood.

The CDR3, from cysteine to phenylalanine, totals 15 residues. Only the CDR3 DNA is retained, 45 bases long and in frame from the first base. The germline V gene specifies MNHNS as CDR1 and SASEGT as CDR2. From V the trimming removes 5 bases and from J it removes 6 bases, while the gene matches leave 8 bases of the junction unaccounted for. Using the deep immunoSEQ assay, TCR CDR3 regions were amplified from genomic DNA by multiplex PCR. Extracted genomic DNA from each cell subset was spread evenly across all wells of several immunoSEQ 96-well plates, with each plate serving as a replicate. For sorted subsets, each replicate PCR was loaded with about 0.2 ug genomic DNA, equivalent to approximately 33,000 T cell genomes. Purified libraries were measured with a Qubit 3.0 fluorometer, size-checked on a Bioanalyzer 2100, and measured again with the KAPA Library Quantification kit. A separate single-read 150-cycle Illumina NextSeq 550 flow cell was used to sequence each immunoSEQ 96-well plate. The paper's data handling went like this. Because the immunoSEQ output included only junctional sequences and no quality scores, the filtering could not be the same as the filtering used for full-length reads. To assign V/J genes and CDR3, sequences were annotated using PyIR, a Python wrapper for IgBLAST v1.9, with IMGT germline references. Reads with weak V/J assignments (E-value above 1e-6), missing CDR3, stop codons, out-of-frame junctions, or ambiguous translated residues were removed. A V3J clonotype was defined by an identical inferred V gene, J gene, and CDR3 amino acid sequence. To compute the percentage overlap between repertoires, the number of shared unique clonotypes was divided by the size of the smaller repertoire. Three approaches were used to assess repertoire richness: RTK rarefaction, the Chao1 estimator, and Recon v2.1 estimates of unobserved clonotypes. For all TCRbeta clonotypes obtained by the gDNA method from a handful of donors, generation probabilities were computed with OLGA. Held by TCRdb, this immuneACCESS table contains in-frame sequences only and omits some clones. Under half of the omission traces to an unresolved V gene where checked; the cause of the rest is unknown. V and J calls and clone size are copied from that table; D and trimming were computed from the DNA. The sample contains around 2,100,000 clones, approximately 94% of them found a single time. The ten largest clones represent under 1.5% of the sample.

This receptor was identified in a young man in good health. The chain was built from TRBV6-1 and TRBJ2-2, with 8 bases aligning to TRBD1. Sequencing used naive CD8+ T cells sorted from blood. In the paper's terms, the cell subset or site label means: CD45RA+CCR7+. CDR3 reads: CASSTGQGMAGELFF. The DNA is TGTGCCAGCAGTACCGGACAGGGCATGGCCGGGGAGCTGTTTTTT.